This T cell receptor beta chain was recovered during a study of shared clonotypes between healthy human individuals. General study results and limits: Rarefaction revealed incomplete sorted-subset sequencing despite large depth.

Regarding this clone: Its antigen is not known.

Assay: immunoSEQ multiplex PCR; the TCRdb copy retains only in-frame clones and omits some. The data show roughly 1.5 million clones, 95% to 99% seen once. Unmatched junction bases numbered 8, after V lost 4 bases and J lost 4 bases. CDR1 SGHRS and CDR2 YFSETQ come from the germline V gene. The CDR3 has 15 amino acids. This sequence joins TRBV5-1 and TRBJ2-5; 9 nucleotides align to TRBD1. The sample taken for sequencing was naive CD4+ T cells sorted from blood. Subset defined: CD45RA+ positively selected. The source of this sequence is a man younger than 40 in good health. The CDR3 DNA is TGCGCCAGCAGCAGGGGGACAGGGTTGGGAGAGACCCAGTACTTC. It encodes CASSRGTGLGETQYF.